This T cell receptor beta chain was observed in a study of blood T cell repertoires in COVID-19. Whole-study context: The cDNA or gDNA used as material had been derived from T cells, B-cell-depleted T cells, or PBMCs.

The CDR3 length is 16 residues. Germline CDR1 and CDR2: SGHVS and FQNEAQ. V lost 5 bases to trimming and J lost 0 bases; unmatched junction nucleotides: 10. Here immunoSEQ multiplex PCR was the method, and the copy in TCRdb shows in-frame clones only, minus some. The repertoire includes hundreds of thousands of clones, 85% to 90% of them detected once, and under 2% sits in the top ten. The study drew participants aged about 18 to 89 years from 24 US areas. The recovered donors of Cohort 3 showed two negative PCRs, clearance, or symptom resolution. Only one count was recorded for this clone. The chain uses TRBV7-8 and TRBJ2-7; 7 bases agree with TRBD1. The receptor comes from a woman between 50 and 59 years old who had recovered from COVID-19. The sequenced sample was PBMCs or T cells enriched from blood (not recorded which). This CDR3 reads CASSPSRGSVSYEQYF. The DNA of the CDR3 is TGTGCCAGCAGCCCCTCCAGGGGGAGCGTCTCCTACGAGCAGTACTTC.